Presented here are 2 T cell receptor beta chains from one specimen sequenced in a study of radiotherapy plus CTLA-4 blockade in lung cancer. The protocol was immunoSEQ multiplex PCR, while the TCRdb copy is restricted to in-frame clones and leaves out a portion. The repertoire holds roughly 50,000 clones, around 86% seen once, with 2.5% to 3.5% in the top ten. This material consisted of peripheral blood, taken from a patient treated with radiotherapy plus ipilimumab. These receptors all stem from a human donor with non-small cell lung cancer who had stable disease on radiotherapy plus ipilimumab.

The sample holds a few counts of this clone. V gene TRBV18 combines with J gene TRBJ1-5; possibly TRBD1 for D (5 bases). This CDR3 contains 19 residues. Germline CDR1 and CDR2: KGHSH and LQKENI. The ends were cut back, 3 bases at V and 2 bases at J, with 23 bases in the middle. In DNA, the CDR3 is TGTGCCAGCTCACCTGGGCTGGTGACAGTCGACTCTGGCAATCAGCCCCAGCATTTT. Amino acid sequence: CASSPGLVTVDSGNQPQHF.

This chain joins TRBV19 and TRBJ2-1; 8 bases match TRBD2. The CDR3 totals 15 residues. Trimming cost V 0 bases and J 9 bases; bases outside gene matches: 7. The germline CDR1 and CDR2 sequences are LNHDA and SQIVND (reference sequence). The CDR3 sequence: CASSIDPAGAGEQFF. The CDR3 DNA sequence: TGTGCCAGTAGTATAGATCCAGCGGGAGCGGGTGAGCAGTTCTTC.